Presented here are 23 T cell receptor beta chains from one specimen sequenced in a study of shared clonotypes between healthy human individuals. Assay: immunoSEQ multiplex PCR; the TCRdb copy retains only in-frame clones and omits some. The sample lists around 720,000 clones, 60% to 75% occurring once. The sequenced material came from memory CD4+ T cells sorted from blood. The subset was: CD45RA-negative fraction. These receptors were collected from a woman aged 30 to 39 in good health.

CDR3 sequence (DNA): TGTGCCAGCATAAACCAGGGTTTTGGTGGAAACACCATATATTTT. Protein product: CASINQGFGGNTIYF. The chain is built from TRBV28 and TRBJ1-3, with a tentative D call TRBD1 (5 bases). V shed 7 bases and J shed 3 bases, with 16 bases lying between them. From germline, CDR1 is MDHEN and CDR2 SYDVKM. There are 15 residues in the CDR3.

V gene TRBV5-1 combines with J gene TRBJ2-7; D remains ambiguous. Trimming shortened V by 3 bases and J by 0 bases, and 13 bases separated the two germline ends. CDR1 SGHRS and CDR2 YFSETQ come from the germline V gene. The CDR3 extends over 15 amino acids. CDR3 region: CASSSAFANSYEQYF. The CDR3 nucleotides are TGCGCCAGCAGCTCCGCCTTTGCGAACTCCTACGAGCAGTACTTC.

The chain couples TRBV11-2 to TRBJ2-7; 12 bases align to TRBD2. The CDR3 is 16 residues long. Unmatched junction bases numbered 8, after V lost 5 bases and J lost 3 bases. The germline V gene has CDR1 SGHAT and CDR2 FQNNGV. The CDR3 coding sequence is TGTGCCAGCAGCCCCCTAGCGGGAGGGGCCCTCTACGAGCAGTACTTC. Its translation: CASSPLAGGALYEQYF. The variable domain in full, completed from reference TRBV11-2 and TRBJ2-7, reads EAGVAQSPRYKIIEKRQSVAFWCNPISGHATLYWYQQILGQGPKLLIQFQNNGVVDDSQLPKDRFSAERLKGVDSTLKIQPAKLEDSAVYLCASSPLAGGALYEQYFGPGTRLTVT.

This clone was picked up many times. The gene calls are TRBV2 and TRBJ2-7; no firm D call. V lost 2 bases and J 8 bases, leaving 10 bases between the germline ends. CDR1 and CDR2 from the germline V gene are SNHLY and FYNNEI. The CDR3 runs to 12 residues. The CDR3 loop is CASSERVGKQYF. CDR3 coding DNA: TGTGCCAGCAGTGAAAGGGTTGGGAAGCAGTACTTC.

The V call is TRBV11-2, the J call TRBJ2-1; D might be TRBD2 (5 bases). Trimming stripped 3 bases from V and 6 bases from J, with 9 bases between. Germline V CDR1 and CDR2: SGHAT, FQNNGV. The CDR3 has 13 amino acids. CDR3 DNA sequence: TGTGCCAGCAGCTTCAAGCGGTTCAATGAGCAGTTCTTC. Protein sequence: CASSFKRFNEQFF.

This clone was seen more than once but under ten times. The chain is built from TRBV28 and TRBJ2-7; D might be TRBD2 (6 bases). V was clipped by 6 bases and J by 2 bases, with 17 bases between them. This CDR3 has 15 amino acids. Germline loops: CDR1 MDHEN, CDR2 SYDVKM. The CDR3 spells CASRPTGTPAYEQYF. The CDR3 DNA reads TGTGCCAGCAGGCCCACCGGGACTCCAGCCTACGAGCAGTACTTC.

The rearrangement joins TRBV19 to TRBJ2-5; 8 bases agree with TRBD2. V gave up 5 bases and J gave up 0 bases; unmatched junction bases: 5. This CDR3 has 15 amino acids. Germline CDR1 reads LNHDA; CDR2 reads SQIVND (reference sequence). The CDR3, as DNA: TGTGCCAGTAGTGATAGCGGGACTAACCAAGAGACCCAGTACTTC. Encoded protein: CASSDSGTNQETQYF.

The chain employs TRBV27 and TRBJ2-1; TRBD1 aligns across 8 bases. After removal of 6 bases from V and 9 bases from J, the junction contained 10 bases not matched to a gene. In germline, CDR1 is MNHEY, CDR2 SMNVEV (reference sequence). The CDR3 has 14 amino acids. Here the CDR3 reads CASRSGQGAGEQFF. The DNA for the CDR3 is TGTGCCAGCAGAAGCGGGCAGGGGGCGGGTGAGCAGTTCTTC.

CDR3 DNA: TGTGCCAGCAGTTTAAGGCAGGGATACACCGGGGAGCTGTTTTTT. Translating gives CASSLRQGYTGELFF. The chain uses TRBV28 and TRBJ2-2; possible D gene TRBD1, 5 bases. V dropped 2 bases and J dropped 3 bases, with 10 bases sitting between them. The V gene's germline CDR1 is MDHEN and CDR2 SYDVKM. CDR3 length: 15 amino acids.

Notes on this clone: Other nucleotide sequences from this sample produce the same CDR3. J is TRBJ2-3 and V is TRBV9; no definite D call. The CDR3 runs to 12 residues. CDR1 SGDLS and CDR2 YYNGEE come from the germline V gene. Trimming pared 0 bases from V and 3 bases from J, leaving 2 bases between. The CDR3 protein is CASSVATDTQYF. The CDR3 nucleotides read TGTGCCAGCAGCGTAGCGACAGATACGCAGTATTTT.

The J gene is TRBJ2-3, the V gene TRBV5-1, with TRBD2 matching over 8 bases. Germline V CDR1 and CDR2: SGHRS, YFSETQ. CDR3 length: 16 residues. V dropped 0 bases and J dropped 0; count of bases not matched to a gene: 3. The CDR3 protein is CASSLGTSPSTDTQYF. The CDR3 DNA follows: TGCGCCAGCAGCTTGGGGACTAGCCCTAGCACAGATACGCAGTATTTT.

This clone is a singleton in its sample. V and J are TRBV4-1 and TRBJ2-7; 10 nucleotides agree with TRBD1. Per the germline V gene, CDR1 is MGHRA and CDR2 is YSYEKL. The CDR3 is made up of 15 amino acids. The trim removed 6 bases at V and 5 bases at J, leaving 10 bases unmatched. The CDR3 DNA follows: TGCGCCAGCAGGCAGCCGGGACAGGGGAACCACGAGCAGTACTTC. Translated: CASRQPGQGNHEQYF.

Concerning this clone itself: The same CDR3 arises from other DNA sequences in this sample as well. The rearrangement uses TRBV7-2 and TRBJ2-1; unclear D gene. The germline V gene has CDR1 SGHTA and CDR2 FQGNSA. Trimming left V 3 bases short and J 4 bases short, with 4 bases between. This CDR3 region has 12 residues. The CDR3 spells CASSFRYNEQFF. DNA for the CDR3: TGTGCCAGCAGCTTCAGGTACAATGAGCAGTTCTTC.

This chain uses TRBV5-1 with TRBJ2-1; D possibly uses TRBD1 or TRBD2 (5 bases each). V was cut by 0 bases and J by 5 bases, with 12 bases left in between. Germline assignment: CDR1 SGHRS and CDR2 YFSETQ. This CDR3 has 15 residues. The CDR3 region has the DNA TGCGCCAGCAGCTTGGTAGGGGAGCTTAACAATGAGCAGTTCTTC. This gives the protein CASSLVGELNNEQFF.

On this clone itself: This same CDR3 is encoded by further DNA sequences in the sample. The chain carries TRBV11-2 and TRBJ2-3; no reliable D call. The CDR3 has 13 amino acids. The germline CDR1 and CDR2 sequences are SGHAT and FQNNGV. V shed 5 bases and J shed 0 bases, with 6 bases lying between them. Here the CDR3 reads CASSRPSTDTQYF. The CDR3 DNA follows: TGTGCCAGCAGCAGACCTAGCACAGATACGCAGTATTTT. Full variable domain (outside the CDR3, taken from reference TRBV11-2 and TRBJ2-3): EAGVAQSPRYKIIEKRQSVAFWCNPISGHATLYWYQQILGQGPKLLIQFQNNGVVDDSQLPKDRFSAERLKGVDSTLKIQPAKLEDSAVYLCASSRPSTDTQYFGPGTRLTVL.

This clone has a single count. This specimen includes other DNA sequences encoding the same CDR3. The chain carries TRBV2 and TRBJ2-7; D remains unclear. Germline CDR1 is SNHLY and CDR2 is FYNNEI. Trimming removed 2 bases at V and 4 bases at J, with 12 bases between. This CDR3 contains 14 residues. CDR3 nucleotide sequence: TGTGCCAGCAGTGAACGCGGTTCTCTTTACGAGCAGTACTTC. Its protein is CASSERGSLYEQYF.

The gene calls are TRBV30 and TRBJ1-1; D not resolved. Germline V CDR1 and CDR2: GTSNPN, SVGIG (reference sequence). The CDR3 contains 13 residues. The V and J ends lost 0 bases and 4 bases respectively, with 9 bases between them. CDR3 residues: CAWSVTGSTEAFF. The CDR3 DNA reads TGTGCCTGGAGTGTTACGGGGAGCACTGAAGCTTTCTTT.

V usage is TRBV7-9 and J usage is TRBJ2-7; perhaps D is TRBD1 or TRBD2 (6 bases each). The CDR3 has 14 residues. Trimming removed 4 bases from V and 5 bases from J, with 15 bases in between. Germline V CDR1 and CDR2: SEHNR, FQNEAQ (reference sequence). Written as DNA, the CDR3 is TGTGCCAGCAGCTCTGTCGGGGGCACTCACGAGCAGTACTTC. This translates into CASSSVGGTHEQYF.

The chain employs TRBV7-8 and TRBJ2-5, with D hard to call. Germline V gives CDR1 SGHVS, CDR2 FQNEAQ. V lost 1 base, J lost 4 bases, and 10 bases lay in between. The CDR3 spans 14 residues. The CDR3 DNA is TGTGCCAGCAGCTTAGATCGCCGGCCAGAGACCCAGTACTTC. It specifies CASSLDRRPETQYF.

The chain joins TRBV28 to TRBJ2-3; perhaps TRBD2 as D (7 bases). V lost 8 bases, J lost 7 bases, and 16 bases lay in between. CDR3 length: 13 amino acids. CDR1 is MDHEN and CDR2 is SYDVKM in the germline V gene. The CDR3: CASGGGSLYTQYF. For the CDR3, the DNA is TGTGCCAGCGGGGGCGGGAGTTTGTATACGCAGTATTTT.

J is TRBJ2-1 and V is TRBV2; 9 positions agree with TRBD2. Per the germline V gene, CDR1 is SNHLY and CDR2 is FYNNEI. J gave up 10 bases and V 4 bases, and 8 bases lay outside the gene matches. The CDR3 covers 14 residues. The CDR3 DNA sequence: TGTGCCAGCAGTGTTAACCTAGCGGGACGCGAGCAGTTCTTC. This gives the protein CASSVNLAGREQFF.

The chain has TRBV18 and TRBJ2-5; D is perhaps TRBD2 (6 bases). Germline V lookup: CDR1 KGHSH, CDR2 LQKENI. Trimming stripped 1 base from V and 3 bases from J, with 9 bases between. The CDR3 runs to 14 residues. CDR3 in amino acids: CASSPRTGEETQYF. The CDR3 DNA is TGTGCCAGCTCACCACGGACGGGGGAAGAGACCCAGTACTTC.

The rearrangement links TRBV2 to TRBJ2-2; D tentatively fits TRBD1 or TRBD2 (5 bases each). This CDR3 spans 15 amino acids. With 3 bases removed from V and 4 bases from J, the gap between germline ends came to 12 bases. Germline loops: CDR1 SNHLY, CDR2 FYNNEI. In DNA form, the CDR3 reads TGTGCCAGCAGTGACAGGGCTGGGGGCACCGGGGAGCTGTTTTTT. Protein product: CASSDRAGGTGELFF.